A single sample is the source of the 25 T cell receptor beta chains below, sequenced in a study of CD8+CD57+ T cells in acquired aplastic anemia. The use of genomic DNA as template underpinned the TCR beta VDJ and CDR3 profiling. TCRdb ran MiXCR on the reads and lists one entry per CDR3 protein. Of over 150,000 distinct CDR3 sequences listed, around 45% were seen once; the top ten hold 1.1%. Sequencing was done on a sample of sorted CD4+, CD8+, or CD8+CD57+ T cells (not recorded which) from PBMCs. These receptors were obtained from a human donor in good health.

This rearrangement joins TRBV5-5 to TRBJ2-2, with 8 positions matching TRBD1. Per the germline V gene, CDR1 is SGHKS and CDR2 is YYEKEE (reference sequence). The CDR3 sequence is 15 residues long. Trimming at V came to 2 bases and at J to 1 base, leaving 1 base not matched to a gene. The CDR3 spells CASSFGTGNTGELFF. CDR3 in DNA: TGTGCCAGCAGCTTTGGGACAGGGAACACCGGGGAGCTGTTTTTT.

This clonotype was seen more than once but under ten times. V usage is TRBV7-8 and J usage is TRBJ2-7; D not certain. The CDR3 has 14 residues. Germline assignment: CDR1 SGHVS and CDR2 FQNEAQ. V was pared by 6 bases and J by 1 base, with 13 bases between. Here the CDR3 DNA reads TGTGCCAGCAGTTACGGGCCCACTTCCTACGAGCAGTACTTC. It encodes CASSYGPTSYEQYF.

This clonotype was counted ten times or more. V gene TRBV12-3 or TRBV12-4 combines with J gene TRBJ1-2; 7 bases are a match to TRBD1. CDR3 length equals 14 residues. The V segment lost 7 bases and the J segment 3 bases; nucleotides outside the gene matches: 8. CDR3 residues: CASTRRDSDYGYTF. In DNA form, the CDR3 reads TGTGCCAGCACCCGCCGGGACAGTGACTATGGCTACACCTTC.

This clonotype came up many times. The V gene is TRBV7-9, the J gene TRBJ2-3; tentatively, D is TRBD2 (7 bases). There are 15 residues in the CDR3. CDR1 and CDR2 (germline): SEHNR, FQNEAQ (reference sequence). The V gene lost 1 base and the J gene lost 2 bases, with 10 bases spanning the gap. In DNA form, the CDR3 reads TGTGCCAGCAGCTTAGACCGGGGGGCCACAGATACGCAGTATTTT. This translates into CASSLDRGATDTQYF.

This clonotype was recorded at least ten times. One junction end does not reproduce the germline sequence, and a read error may be involved. As DNA, the CDR3 is TGTGCCAGCAGCCTAAATAGCGGGGTGAACGGCTACGAGCAGTACTTC. Translation gives CASSLNSGVNGYEQYF. The chain joins TRBV10-2 to TRBJ2-7; 8 positions agree with TRBD2. The CDR3 has 16 amino acids. Germline assignment: CDR1 WSHSY and CDR2 SAAADI.

The rearrangement joins TRBV12-5 to TRBJ1-3; D not certain. CDR3 size: 14 residues. Germline V gene sequence: CDR1 LGHNT, CDR2 FRNRAP. Trimming left V 7 bases short and J 0 bases short, with 10 bases between. CDR3 sequence (DNA): TGTGCTAGTGCTCCAGGTTACTCTGGAAACACCATATATTTT. Protein sequence: CASAPGYSGNTIYF.

The chain combines TRBV7-2 with TRBJ2-7, with 7 bases matching TRBD2. The junction had 1 base not matched to a gene; V was cut back by 5 bases and J by 0 bases. CDR1 and CDR2 from the germline V gene are SGHTA and FQGNSA. The CDR3 loop spans 13 amino acids. The CDR3 DNA reads TGTGCCAGCAGCCGGGACTACTCCTACGAGCAGTACTTC. It encodes CASSRDYSYEQYF.

This clonotype was counted many times. The V and J genes are TRBV7-6 and TRBJ1-5; TRBD1 might be the D (6 bases). Germline CDR1 and CDR2: SGHVS and FNYEAQ. CDR3 size: 14 residues. The germline V and J ends were trimmed by 5 bases and 5 bases, with 13 bases remaining between them. The CDR3 coding sequence is TGTGCCAGCAGCCGCGGGACAACCGATCAGCCCCAGCATTTT. It yields the protein CASSRGTTDQPQHF.

The chain is built from TRBV9 and TRBJ2-3, with TRBD2 matching 9 bases. With V trimmed by 3 bases and J by 7 bases, 9 bases remained unmatched. Germline V CDR1 and CDR2: SGDLS, YYNGEE. The CDR3 has 15 amino acids. DNA of the CDR3: TGTGCCAGCAGCGCGGGACTAGCCGTAGGAAATACGCAGTATTTT. This codes for CASSAGLAVGNTQYF.

This clonotype was found a few times. The J gene is TRBJ2-3, the V gene TRBV20-1, with unresolved D. The germline CDR1 and CDR2 sequences are DFQATT and SNEGSKA (reference sequence). The CDR3 extends over 14 amino acids. V lost 3 bases to trimming and J lost 2 bases, with 12 bases between them. DNA for the CDR3: TGCAGTGCTAGTTTCCAGCAGCACACAGATACGCAGTATTTT. This sequence encodes CSASFQQHTDTQYF.

The V gene is TRBV6-2 or TRBV6-3, the J gene TRBJ2-3; the D is unclear. Germline lookup yields CDR1 MNHEY and CDR2 SVGEGT. V was trimmed by 5 bases and J by 1 base, leaving 16 bases between them. The CDR3 covers 16 residues. The CDR3 bases are TGTGCCAGCAGTCTACTCGGGTCAGTTCGCACAGATACGCAGTATTTT. The encoded protein is CASSLLGSVRTDTQYF.

The gene calls are TRBV11-1 and TRBJ2-1, with 7 bases aligning to TRBD2. The CDR3 spans 15 residues. Germline CDR1 SGHAT, CDR2 FQDESV (reference sequence). The V gene end was trimmed by 4 bases and the J gene end by 5 bases; junction bases not matched to a gene: 8. The CDR3 spells CASSSRGTGDNEQFF. CDR3 in DNA: TGTGCCAGCAGCTCGCGGGGGACGGGGGACAATGAGCAGTTCTTC.

The gene calls are TRBV5-6 and TRBJ1-4; possibly TRBD1 for D (5 bases). The CDR3 contains 15 residues. Germline V gene data show CDR1 as SGHDT and CDR2 as YYEEEE. V was cut by 4 bases and J by 2 bases, with 12 bases left in between. The CDR3 here is CASSGWGTTNEKLFF. In DNA, the CDR3 is TGTGCCAGCAGCGGCTGGGGGACGACTAATGAAAAACTGTTTTTT. Filled out from reference TRBV5-6 and TRBJ1-4, the complete variable domain reads DAGVTQSPTHLIKTRGQQVTLRCSPKSGHDTVSWYQQALGQGPQFIFQYYEEEERQRGNFPDRFSGHQFPNYSSELNVNALLLGDSALYLCASSGWGTTNEKLFFGSGTQLSVL.

This clonotype was seen a few times. The V and J genes are TRBV5-6 and TRBJ1-2; tentative D call: TRBD1 (5 bases). With 3 bases removed from V and 7 bases from J, the gap between germline ends came to 19 bases. CDR1 and CDR2 from the germline V gene are SGHDT and YYEEEE. The CDR3 runs 15 residues. CDR3 bases: TGTGCCAGCAGCTGGGGCGGGGCGCCGGGAGGTGGCTACACCTTC. This codes for CASSWGGAPGGGYTF.

In the case of this clonotype: A single base separates this from a much larger clone, so it may be a read error. Likely a read error: the CDR3 ends without its conserved phenylalanine or tryptophan. The V gene is TRBV20-1, the J gene TRBJ1-5; 9 bases line up with TRBD1. CDR3 length: 16 amino acids. The germline gives CDR1 DFQATT, CDR2 SNEGSKA (reference sequence). V trimming: 1 base; J trimming: 8 bases; junction bases outside the gene matches: 12. CDR3 in amino acids: CSARAGGQGAPEPQHL. In nucleotides, the CDR3 is TGCAGTGCTAGAGCGGGGGGACAGGGTGCCCCGGAGCCCCAGCATCTT.

This clonotype has a single count. This chain uses TRBV15 with TRBJ2-2; either TRBD1 or TRBD2 may supply D (5 bases each). Trimming took off 5 bases at V and 2 bases at J, with 12 bases between the two ends. Germline loops: CDR1 LNHNV, CDR2 YYDKDF (reference sequence). This CDR3 is built from 15 residues. CDR3 in amino acids: CATSGGTVNTGELFF. The CDR3 bases are TGTGCCACCAGCGGTGGGACGGTAAACACCGGGGAGCTGTTTTTT.

This clonotype was counted at least ten times. This sequence joins TRBV7-2 and TRBJ1-1; D is undetermined. Germline CDR1 SGHTA, CDR2 FQGNSA. The CDR3 length is 13 residues. The ends were cut back, 5 bases at V and 4 bases at J, with 11 bases in the middle. CDR3 nucleotides: TGTGCCAGCAGCCTGGGGTACACCACTGAAGCTTTCTTT. As protein: CASSLGYTTEAFF. Full variable domain (rest looked up from reference TRBV7-2 and TRBJ1-1): GAGVSQSPSNKVTEKGKDVELRCDPISGHTALYWYRQSLGQGLEFLIYFQGNSAPDKSGLPSDRFSAERTGGSVSTLTIQRTQQEDSAVYLCASSLGYTTEAFFGQGTRLTVV.

This chain joins TRBV5-6 and TRBJ1-4, with D perhaps matching TRBD1 (6 bases). Germline V gene sequence: CDR1 SGHDT, CDR2 YYEEEE. V lost 4 bases and J 8 bases, leaving 18 bases between the germline ends. The CDR3 covers 15 residues. The CDR3 is CASSLRGWGGEKLFF. For the CDR3, the DNA is TGTGCCAGCAGCCTTCGAGGGTGGGGGGGCGAAAAACTGTTTTTT. Supplemented by reference TRBV5-6 and TRBJ1-4, the full variable domain reads DAGVTQSPTHLIKTRGQQVTLRCSPKSGHDTVSWYQQALGQGPQFIFQYYEEEERQRGNFPDRFSGHQFPNYSSELNVNALLLGDSALYLCASSLRGWGGEKLFFGSGTQLSVL.

Comment on this clonotype: A much larger clone sits a single nucleotide away, making a read error possible. The conserved phenylalanine or tryptophan is not found at the CDR3 terminus, so this likely reflects a read error. CDR3 residues: CASSLPGGWKGYTL. The CDR3 DNA sequence: TGTGCCAGCAGCCTCCCGGGGGGTTGGAAAGGCTACACCCTC. The chain has TRBV11-2 and TRBJ1-2; weak D call: TRBD1 (5 bases). Between the trimmed V and J ends, which lost 5 bases and 8 bases, there was a span of 18 bases. The CDR3 is made up of 14 amino acids. CDR1 and CDR2 from the germline V gene are SGHAT and FQNNGV.

This clonotype was seen a single time. The V call is TRBV5-4, the J call TRBJ1-1, with D possibly being TRBD1 (5 bases). Germline values: CDR1 SGHNT, CDR2 YYREEE (reference sequence). The V gene lost 0 bases and the J gene lost 2 bases, with 11 bases spanning the gap. The CDR3 covers 15 residues. The CDR3 coding sequence is TGTGCCAGCAGCTTGGAACCCGGGGGAAACACTGAAGCTTTCTTT. Protein product: CASSLEPGGNTEAFF. Full variable domain (rest looked up from reference TRBV5-4 and TRBJ1-1): ETGVTQSPTHLIKTRGQQVTLRCSSQSGHNTVSWYQQALGQGPQFIFQYYREEENGRGNFPPRFSGLQFPNYSSELNVNALELDDSALYLCASSLEPGGNTEAFFGQGTRLTVV.

The chain combines TRBV20-1 with TRBJ2-2, with TRBD2 matching over 10 bases. The V segment lost 5 bases and the J segment 6 bases; nucleotides outside the gene matches: 6. This CDR3 has 14 residues. The V gene's germline CDR1 is DFQATT and CDR2 SNEGSKA (reference sequence). The CDR3 region has the DNA TGCAGTGCTCAAAGCGGGGGGGACGCCGGGGAGCTGTTTTTT. Its protein product is CSAQSGGDAGELFF.

The CDR3 loop reads CATSRGHRALNYGYTF. The CDR3 DNA follows: TGTGCCACCAGCAGAGGACACAGAGCCTTAAACTATGGCTACACCTTC. The gene calls are TRBV15 and TRBJ1-2, with D unclear. The CDR3 is made up of 16 amino acids. CDR1 is LNHNV, CDR2 YYDKDF, per germline (reference sequence). With 1 base removed from V and 2 bases from J, the gap between germline ends came to 14 bases.

This chain connects TRBV6-1 to TRBJ2-7; maybe TRBD1 (6 bases). Deletions cut 6 bases from V and 3 bases from J, with 12 bases between. This CDR3 spans 13 amino acids. CDR1 is MNHNS, CDR2 SASEGT, per germline. The CDR3 nucleotides are TGTGCCAGCAGCCGGGACACCTACTACGAGCAGTACTTC. Its translation is CASSRDTYYEQYF.

This clonotype was counted ten times or more. The V call is TRBV7-9, the J call TRBJ1-4, with D hard to call. The CDR3 is made up of 13 amino acids. CDR1 is SEHNR, CDR2 FQNEAQ, per germline (reference sequence). The V end lost 5 bases, the J end lost 8 bases, and 12 bases lay between the germline ends. The CDR3: CASSEGLGEKLFF. The CDR3 bases are TGTGCCAGCAGCGAGGGCCTCGGGGAAAAACTGTTTTTT.

The V call is TRBV28, the J call TRBJ2-2, with 13 bases identical to TRBD2. Unmatched junction bases numbered 1, after V lost 2 bases and J lost 4 bases. This CDR3 region has 16 residues. CDR1 MDHEN and CDR2 SYDVKM come from the germline V gene. The CDR3 region has the DNA TGTGCCAGCAGTTTAAGGACTAGCGGGGGCACCGGGGAGCTGTTTTTT. Amino acid sequence: CASSLRTSGGTGELFF.